The 3 T cell receptor beta chains presented below share a single source sample, sequenced in a study of cytomegalovirus exposure and HLA in healthy donors. Both 60 Vbeta primers and 13 Jbeta primers went into the PCR. Sequencing used immunoSEQ multiplex PCR; TCRdb keeps in-frame clones, though not all of them. The sample table includes 120,000 to 150,000 clones. Source material: PBMCs. Every receptor here comes from a woman between 18 and 29 years old in good health and CMV-seronegative.

This chain connects TRBV7-9 to TRBJ2-1; 14 nucleotides line up with TRBD2. Germline CDR1 SEHNR, CDR2 FQNEAQ (reference sequence). Trimming took 1 base from V and 3 from J; bases not matched to a gene: 2. This CDR3 is 17 amino acids long. The CDR3 is CASSLGGTSGSYNEQFF. The CDR3 DNA reads as TGTGCCAGCAGCTTAGGGGGGACTAGCGGGAGCTACAATGAGCAGTTCTTC.

The chain is built from TRBV12-5 and TRBJ2-1; D may be TRBD2 (5 bases). This CDR3 is built from 12 residues. V lost 4 bases, J lost 7 bases, and 8 bases lay in between. Germline loops: CDR1 LGHNT, CDR2 FRNRAP. The CDR3 DNA is TGTGCTAGTGGTTCCACGGGGAATGAGCAGTTCTTC. The encoded protein is CASGSTGNEQFF.

This sequence joins TRBV4-1 and TRBJ2-1; possibly TRBD2 for D (6 bases). From germline, CDR1 is MGHRA and CDR2 YSYEKL. The CDR3 covers 18 residues. Trimming stripped 0 bases from V and 4 bases from J, with 19 bases between. The CDR3 coding sequence is TGCGCCAGCAGCCAAGATCTATGGCGGGAACTGTCTTACAATGAGCAGTTCTTC. Translating it yields CASSQDLWRELSYNEQFF.